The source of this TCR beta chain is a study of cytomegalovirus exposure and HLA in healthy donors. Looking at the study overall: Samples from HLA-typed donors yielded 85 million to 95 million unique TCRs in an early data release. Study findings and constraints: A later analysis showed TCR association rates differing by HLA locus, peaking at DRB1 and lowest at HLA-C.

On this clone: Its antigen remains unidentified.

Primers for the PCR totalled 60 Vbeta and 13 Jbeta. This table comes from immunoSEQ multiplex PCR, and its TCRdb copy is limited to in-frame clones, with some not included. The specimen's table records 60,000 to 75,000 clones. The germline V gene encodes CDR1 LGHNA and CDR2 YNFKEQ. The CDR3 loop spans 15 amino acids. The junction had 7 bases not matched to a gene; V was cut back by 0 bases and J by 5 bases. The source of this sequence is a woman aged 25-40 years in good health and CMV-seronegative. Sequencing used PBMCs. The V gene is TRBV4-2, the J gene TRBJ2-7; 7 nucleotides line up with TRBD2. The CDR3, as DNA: TGTGCCAGCAGCCAAGATAGGGACTATCAGGACGAGCAGTACTTC. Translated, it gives CASSQDRDYQDEQYF.